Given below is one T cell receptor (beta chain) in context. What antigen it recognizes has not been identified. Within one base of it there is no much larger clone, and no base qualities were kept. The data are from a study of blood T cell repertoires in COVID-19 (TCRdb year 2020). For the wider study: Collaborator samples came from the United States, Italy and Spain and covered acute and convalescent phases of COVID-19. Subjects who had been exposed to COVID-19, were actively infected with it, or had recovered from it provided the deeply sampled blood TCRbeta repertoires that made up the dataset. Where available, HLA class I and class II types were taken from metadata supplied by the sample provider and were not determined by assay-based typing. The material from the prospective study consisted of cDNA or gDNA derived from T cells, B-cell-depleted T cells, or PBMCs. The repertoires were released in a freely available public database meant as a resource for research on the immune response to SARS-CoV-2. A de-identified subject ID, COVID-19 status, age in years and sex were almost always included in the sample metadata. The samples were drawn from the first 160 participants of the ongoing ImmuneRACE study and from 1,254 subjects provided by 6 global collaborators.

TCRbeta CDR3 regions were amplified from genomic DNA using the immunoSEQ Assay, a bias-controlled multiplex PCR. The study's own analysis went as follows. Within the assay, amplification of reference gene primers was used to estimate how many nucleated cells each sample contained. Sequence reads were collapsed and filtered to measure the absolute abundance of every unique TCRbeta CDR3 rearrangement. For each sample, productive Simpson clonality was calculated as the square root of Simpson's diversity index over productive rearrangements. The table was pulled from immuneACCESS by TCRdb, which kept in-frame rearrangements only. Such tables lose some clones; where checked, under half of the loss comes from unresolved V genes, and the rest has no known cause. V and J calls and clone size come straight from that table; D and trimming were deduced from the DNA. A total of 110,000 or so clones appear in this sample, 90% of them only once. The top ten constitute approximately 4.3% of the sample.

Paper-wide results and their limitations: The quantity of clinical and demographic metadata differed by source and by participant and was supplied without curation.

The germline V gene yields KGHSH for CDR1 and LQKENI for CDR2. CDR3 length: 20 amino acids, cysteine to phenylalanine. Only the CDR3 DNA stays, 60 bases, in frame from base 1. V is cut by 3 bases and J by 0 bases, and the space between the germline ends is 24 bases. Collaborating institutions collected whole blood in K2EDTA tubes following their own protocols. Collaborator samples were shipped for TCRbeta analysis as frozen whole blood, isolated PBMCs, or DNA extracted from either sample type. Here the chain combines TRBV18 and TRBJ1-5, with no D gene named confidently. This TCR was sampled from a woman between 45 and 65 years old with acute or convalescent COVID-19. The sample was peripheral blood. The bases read TGTGCCAGCTCACCTATGGGCCGGTCCGACCCTTCCTATAGCAATCAGCCCCAGCATTTT. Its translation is CASSPMGRSDPSYSNQPQHF. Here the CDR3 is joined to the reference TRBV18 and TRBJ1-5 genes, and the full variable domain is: NAGVMQNPRHLVRRRGQEARLRCSPMKGHSHVYWYRQLPEEGLKFMVYLQKENIIDESGMPKERFSAEFPKEGPSILRIQQVVRGDSAAYFCASSPMGRSDPSYSNQPQHFGDGTRLSIL.